Included here is one T cell receptor (beta chain) sequence, with context. This clonotype was seen a few times. The clone's antigen remains unknown. No much larger clone exists at a distance of one base, and base qualities are not known. These data belong to a study of regulatory T cells in long-lasting Graves disease (dated by TCRdb to about 2021). Regarding the research as a whole: Newly diagnosed Graves' disease patients had taken antithyroid drugs for less than 3 months. A total of around 33 samples were covered by TCR sequencing, comprising around 13 persistent and around 20 newly diagnosed Graves' disease patients. This study used TCR sequencing and RNA sequencing of peripheral blood to compare persistent Graves' disease patients against newly diagnosed Graves' disease patients. The study took place in China and was registered as a clinical trial.

Measured from the cysteine to the phenylalanine, the CDR3 is 15 residues long. The retained sequence is limited to the CDR3, 45 bases, with the frame set at the first base. A distance of 14 bases separates the germline ends of V and J, which lose 4 bases and 4 bases respectively. The germline V gene provides CDR1 SGHVS and CDR2 FNYEAQ. The receptor library was made with multiplex PCR. Sequencing relied on an Illumina HiSeq 4000. CDR3 regions were amplified by Arm-PCR with iRepertoire HTBI primers to construct TCR beta libraries. Before sequencing, the PCR products went through gel purification. On the authors' methods: Gene usage analysis of CDR3 amino acid clonotypes used the approximately 62 TRBV and about 15 TRBJ segments found across samples. COPE and FqMerger were used to merge the filtered high-quality paired reads into contigs. BLAST was used to align contigs to IMGT TRBV, TRBD and TRBJ reference genes, and CDR3 was defined according to IMGT. Any clonotype with a frequency above 0.1% was counted as a highly expanded clone. Shannon entropy was used to measure repertoire diversity, and the Gini coefficient was used to measure V-J evenness. A clonotype was considered public if more than one individual shared it. The raw public reads went through TCRdb reprocessing: fastp at Q25, MiXCR clone calling, in-frame beta chains kept. Under each unique CDR3 protein, matching rows form one entry showing the most common genes and DNA. The V and J calls here are based on TCRdb, not the publication. In all, the sample holds under 700,000 distinct CDR3 sequences, and about 16% of those were seen once. Clones ranked in the top ten supply about 25% of the sample.

General study outcomes and caveats: Compared with newly diagnosed patients, patients with persistent Graves' disease had lower TCR Shannon entropy and fewer highly expanded clones, which suggests clonal expansion. Only the TCR beta chain was sequenced and analyzed. Persistent disease showed preferential use of TRBV28, TRBJ1-2 and TRBJ2-5, whereas newly diagnosed disease favored TRBV20-1 and TRBJ2-1. Only peripheral blood was studied, because thyroid tissue, the primary lesion, was inaccessible. The small sample size was acknowledged by the authors as a limitation that may reduce accuracy. A larger number of public clonotypes was shared among persistent patients (around 3,000) than among newly diagnosed patients (roughly 930).

The intended sense of this specimen's time point label: newly diagnosed GD, antithyroid drugs for less than 3 months. For both TCR sequencing and RNA sequencing, RNA was extracted from PBMCs using TRIzol. Graves' disease was diagnosed according to American Thyroid Association guidelines. Patients were recruited from an endocrinology department in Xi'an, China. From each patient, approximately 9 milliliters of peripheral blood was collected into an EDTA anticoagulant tube. Ficoll Paque Plus density gradient separation was used to isolate PBMCs, and no further T cell sorting was done. An Agilent 2100 Bioanalyzer and agarose gel were used to check RNA quality, and a NanoDrop 2000 was used to measure RNA concentration. The same sample was also studied in work on T cells in Graves' hyperthyroidism and ophthalmopathy. From the second report: A patient counted as having stable Graves' hyperthyroidism if no progression to ophthalmopathy occurred over 18 months of follow-up. Hyperthyroidism patients were newly diagnosed, with disease duration under 2 months, and aged 18 to 65 years. Any patient with an uncontrolled infection, another autoimmune disease, pregnancy or lactation was excluded. Diagnoses were established on the basis of clinical symptoms, serum thyroxine and TRAb, thyroid ultrasound, and orbital computed tomography. A first-round RT-PCR of the TCR CDR3 used the HTBI primer set with the Qiagen OneStep RT-PCR kit. Most expanded thyroid clonotypes (frequency above 0.001) were also detected in blood, a finding suggesting that blood repertoires may reflect thyroid immune responses. A model built on a 13 V-J signature distinguished ophthalmopathy from stable hyperthyroidism, reaching roughly 88% sensitivity and about 81% specificity in cross-validation and 80%/75% in testing. During validation, the model predicted progression to ophthalmopathy a median of approximately 7 months ahead of onset, with just under 71% sensitivity and roughly 75% specificity. TCR V-J signatures able to tell the groups apart were searched for in a discovery cohort of some 100 patients, of whom about 40 had Graves' ophthalmopathy and about 60 had stable Graves' hyperthyroidism. An independent validation cohort of 18 to 20 hyperthyroidism patients and about 15 patients who later progressed to ophthalmopathy tested prospective prediction of ophthalmopathy. The roughly 100 discovery patients were randomly divided into training and test sets at a 7:3 ratio. The study also compared thyroid tissue and blood T-cell repertoires from about six Graves' hyperthyroidism patients. Once sampling was done, hyperthyroidism patients were given methimazole at a starting dose of 30 mg daily, whereas ophthalmopathy patients were given high-dose intravenous methylprednisolone. Libraries were constructed in a second round of multiplex PCR, after which size selection and purification were carried out. Sequencing of the libraries was done on an Illumina HiSeq2000 using paired-end 100 bp reads. SOAPnuke was used to process the raw data, throwing out any read that contained adapters or uncalled bases, had a mean Phred below 15, or lacked an exact constant-primer or identifier match. COPE v1.2.5 was used to merge high-quality paired reads, and clonotypes were defined as unique nucleotide sequences. Clonotypes were aligned to IMGT TRBV, TRBD and TRBJ reference segments using MiTCR v1.1. Analysis was restricted to V-J combinations with a frequency above 0.0001, which covered just over 98% of repertoires. A TCS score was defined as the ratio of F50 (clonal expansion) to E x V (chaos), with BLOSUM62-based TCRdist applied between CDR3 peptides within each V-J. Welch's t-statistics and random forest reduced 500 to 550 V-J features to roughly 13, which were used in a naive Bayes classifier (R e1071). Sample size was not statistically predetermined, and blinding of investigators to group allocation was not performed. According to the paper, TCR Vbeta CDR3 sequencing was carried out on 135 peripheral blood samples, which came from 40 to 45 ophthalmopathy, about 75 hyperthyroidism and roughly 17 progressor patients.

The rearrangement joined TRBV7-6 to TRBJ2-1; D gene: possibly TRBD2, on 6 matching bases. The origin of this receptor is a woman aged 40-60 years with Graves disease. Donor details come from another sample of the same person, matched by shared clones. The source material was peripheral blood mononuclear cells (PBMCs), sampled at new diagnosis, from a patient treated with antithyroid drugs. The nucleotide sequence is given as TGTGCCAGCAGCTCGCAACCGGGAGCTTACAATGAGCAGTTCTTC. This sequence encodes CASSSQPGAYNEQFF.